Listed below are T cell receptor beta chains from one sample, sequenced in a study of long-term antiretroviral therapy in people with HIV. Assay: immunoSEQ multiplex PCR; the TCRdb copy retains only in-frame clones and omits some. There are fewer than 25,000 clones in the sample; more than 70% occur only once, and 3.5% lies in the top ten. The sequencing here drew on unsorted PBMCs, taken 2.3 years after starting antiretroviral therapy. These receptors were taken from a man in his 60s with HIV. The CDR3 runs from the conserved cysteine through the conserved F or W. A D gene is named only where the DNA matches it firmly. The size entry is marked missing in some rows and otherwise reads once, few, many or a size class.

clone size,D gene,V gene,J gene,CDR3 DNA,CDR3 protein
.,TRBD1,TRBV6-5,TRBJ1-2,TGTGCCAGCAGTACACAGGGGGGTGGCTACACCTTC,CASSTQGGGYTF
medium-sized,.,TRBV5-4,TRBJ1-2,TGTGCCAGCAGCTTGGATGGCGGGATCTATGGCTACACCTTC,CASSLDGGIYGYTF
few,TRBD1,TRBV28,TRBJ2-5,TGTGCCAGCAGTTTTAAATACAGGGGTGGGAAGACCCAGTACTTC,CASSFKYRGGKTQYF
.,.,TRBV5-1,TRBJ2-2,TGCGCCAGCAGCTTGTCAGCGGTCAGAACGAACACCGGGGAGCTGTTTTTT,CASSLSAVRTNTGELFF
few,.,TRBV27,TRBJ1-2,TGTGCCAGCAGGAGGGGGGCCGCCTATGGCTACACCTTC,CASRRGAAYGYTF
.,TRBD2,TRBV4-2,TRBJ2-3,TGTGCCAGCAGCCAAGAGCTCCGACTAGCGGGAAATACAGATACGCAGTATTTT,CASSQELRLAGNTDTQYF
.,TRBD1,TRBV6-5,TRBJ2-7,TGTGCCAGCAGTAGAGGGACAGGGGGGTCTTACGAGCAGTACTTC,CASSRGTGGSYEQYF
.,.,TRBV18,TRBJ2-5,TGTGCCAGCTCCCGGTCGTACCAAGAGACCCAGTACTTC,CASSRSYQETQYF
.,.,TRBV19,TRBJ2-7,TGTGCCAGTAGTATTATCTCGGGGGAAGCCGAGCAGTACTTC,CASSIISGEAEQYF
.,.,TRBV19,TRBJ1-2,TGTGCCAGTAGTTCCCGTGGGGAGTATGGCTACACCTTC,CASSSRGEYGYTF
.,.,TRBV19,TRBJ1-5,TGTGCCAGTAGAAACAGGGTGGAAGGGCTCAATCAGCCCCAGCATTTT,CASRNRVEGLNQPQHF
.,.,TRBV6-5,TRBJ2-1,TGTGCCAGCGGCTTCATACTACACAATGAGCAGTTCTTC,CASGFILHNEQFF
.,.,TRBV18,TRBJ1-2,TGTGCCAGCTCACCAGTAATAGATGCTAACTATGGCTACACCTTC,CASSPVIDANYGYTF
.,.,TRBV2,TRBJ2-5,TGTGCCAGCACCAGTTACCTCCAAGAGACCCAGTACTTC,CASTSYLQETQYF
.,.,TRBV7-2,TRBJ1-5,TGTGCCAGCAGTCAGGGGAGCAGCAATCAGCCCCAGCATTTT,CASSQGSSNQPQHF
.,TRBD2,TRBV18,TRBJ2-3,TGTGCCAGCTCACCGCGGACTAGCGGGACAGATACGCAGTATTTT,CASSPRTSGTDTQYF
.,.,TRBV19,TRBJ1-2,TGTGCCAGTAGTTGGCGGGGGTCTACGGGCTACACCTTC,CASSWRGSTGYTF
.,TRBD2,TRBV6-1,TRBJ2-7,TGTGCCAGCATGCCCAGCGGGAACTACGAGCAGTACTTC,CASMPSGNYEQYF
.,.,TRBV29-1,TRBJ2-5,TGCAGCGTTGCTGGCAGGGGTAGAGAGACCCAGTACTTC,CSVAGRGRETQYF
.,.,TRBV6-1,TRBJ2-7,TGTGCCAGCAGTGATCTCCCCCGGTTTTACGAGCAGTACTTC,CASSDLPRFYEQYF
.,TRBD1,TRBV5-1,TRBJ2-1,TGCGCCAGCAGCCCCGACAGGGGTGGCAATGAGCAGTTCTTC,CASSPDRGGNEQFF
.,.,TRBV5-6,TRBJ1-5,TGTGCCAGCAGCTGGGCGGGTAGCAATCAGCCCCAGCATTTT,CASSWAGSNQPQHF
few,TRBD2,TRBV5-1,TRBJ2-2,TGCGCCAGCAGCTTGAGAGCGGGAGCTACCGGGGAGCTGTTTTTT,CASSLRAGATGELFF
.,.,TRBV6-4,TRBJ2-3,TGTGCCAGCAGTGCAACGATATCGGATACGCAGTATTTT,CASSATISDTQYF
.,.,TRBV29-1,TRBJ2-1,TGCAGCGTGGACTACCAATCCTACAATGAGCAGTTCTTC,CSVDYQSYNEQFF
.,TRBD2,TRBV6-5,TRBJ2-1,TGTGCCAGCAGTTACTCACTAGCGGGACTCAATGAGCAGTTCTTC,CASSYSLAGLNEQFF
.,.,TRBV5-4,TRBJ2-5,TGTGCCAGCAGCTTGGGCGGACGGCACCAAGAGACCCAGTACTTC,CASSLGGRHQETQYF
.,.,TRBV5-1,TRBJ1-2,TGCGCCAGCAGCTTGTCCAGGGCTGGCTACACCTTC,CASSLSRAGYTF
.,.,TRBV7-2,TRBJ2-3,TGTGCCACCACCTTCAGGGCTTTGGGCACAGATACGCAGTATTTT,CATTFRALGTDTQYF
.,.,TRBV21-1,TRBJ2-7,TGTGCCAGCAGCAAGGGAGCCCAGTACTTC,CASSKGAQYF
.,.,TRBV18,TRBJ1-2,TGTGCCAGCTCCCGTGGGCAGGGAACAGACTACACCTTC,CASSRGQGTDYTF
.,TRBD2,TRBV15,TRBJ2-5,TGTGCCACCAGCAGAGGGAGCGGACTAGAAGAGACCCAGTACTTC,CATSRGSGLEETQYF
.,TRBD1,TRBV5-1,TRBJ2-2,TGCGCCAGCAGCACCGGGACAGGGGAAACCGGGGAGCTGTTTTTT,CASSTGTGETGELFF
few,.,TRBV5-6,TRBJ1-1,TGTGCCAGCAGCCCAGGGACGGAGCCTGAAGCTTTCTTT,CASSPGTEPEAFF
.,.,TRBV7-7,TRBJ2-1,TGTGCTAGCAGCCCACCCGGGGGGCACGATGAGCAGTTCTTC,CASSPPGGHDEQFF
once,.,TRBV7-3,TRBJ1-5,TGTGCCAGCAGCTTATACCGGAATCAGCCCCAGCATTTT,CASSLYRNQPQHF
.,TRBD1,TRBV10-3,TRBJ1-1,TGTGCCATCACCCCGGGACAGATGAACACTGAAGCTTTCTTT,CAITPGQMNTEAFF
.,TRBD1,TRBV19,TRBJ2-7,TGTGCCAGCAATCCCACAGGGGGTGAATACGAGCAGTACTTC,CASNPTGGEYEQYF
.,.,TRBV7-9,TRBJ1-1,TGTGCCAGCAGCTTGGGCATGAACACTGAAGCTTTCTTT,CASSLGMNTEAFF
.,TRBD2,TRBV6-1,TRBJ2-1,TGTGCCAGCAGTGGCTTATTAGCGGGAGCTTACAATGAGCAGTTCTTC,CASSGLLAGAYNEQFF
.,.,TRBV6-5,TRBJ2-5,TGTGCCAGCAGTTATTTTCCTAAAGAGACCCAGTACTTC,CASSYFPKETQYF
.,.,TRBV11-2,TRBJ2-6,TGTGCCAGCAGCTTAGAACTAGCTGGGGCCAACGTCCTGACTTTC,CASSLELAGANVLTF